This TCR beta chain was sequenced for a study of cytomegalovirus exposure and HLA in healthy donors. Turning to the study itself: Caucasian-associated ancestry cluster membership applied to around 80% of 398 genotyped donors.

Notes on the study in general: As was reported, the classifier diagnosed cytomegalovirus status with high specificity and sensitivity.

The CDR3 runs to 15 residues. Germline CDR1 is MNHNY and CDR2 is SVGAGI (reference sequence). The V and J ends lost 2 bases and 5 bases, in that order; junction bases with no gene match: 5. Primers: 60 Vbeta forward and 13 Jbeta reverse. Using immunoSEQ multiplex PCR, the repertoire was profiled, and TCRdb retains in-frame clones only, with some absent. Among some 140,000 clones listed, 66% were seen once. About this clone: Antigen: not known.

Sample: PBMCs. The source is a human donor in good health. The chain combines TRBV6-6 with TRBJ2-3, with TRBD2 identical over 9 bases. In DNA form, the CDR3 reads TGTGCCAGCAGTTACGCGGGAGGGCTCAGAGATACGCAGTATTTT. Translated, it gives CASSYAGGLRDTQYF.